This T cell receptor beta chain was profiled in a study of shared clonotypes between healthy human individuals. Across the whole study: Used for every donor were three CD4 naive, three CD4 memory, two CD8 naive and one CD8 memory plate.

An approximately 210 ng quantity of DNA, 25,000 to 30,000 T cell genomes, went into the sorted-subset replicate PCRs. Profiled with immunoSEQ multiplex PCR; TCRdb holds only in-frame clones, not every one. The sample contains some 2,500,000 clones, approximately 93% of which appear only once. Points from the study as a whole: Measured sharing among donors was expected to vary with sequencing depth.

V was clipped by 5 bases and J by 4 bases, with 7 bases between them. The V gene's germline CDR1 is GTSNPN and CDR2 SVGIG (reference sequence). The CDR3 is 11 amino acids. Concerning this clone itself: What it binds is unknown.

Donors comprised healthy HIV-negative adults lacking recent acute infections or vaccinations. The rearrangement uses TRBV30 and TRBJ2-3; a weak D match, TRBD2 (5 bases). This clonotype originated in a man aged 18 to 29 in good health. Some clones in this sample may be carry-over from other donors' samples. Specimen: naive CD4+ T cells from PBMCs. Regarding subset: CD45RA+ positively selected. This chain's CDR3 is CAWREADTQYF. The CDR3 DNA reads as TGTGCCTGGCGGGAAGCAGATACGCAGTATTTT.